Listed below are T cell receptor beta chains from one sample, sequenced in a study of blood T cell repertoires in COVID-19. The data were produced by immunoSEQ multiplex PCR, yet TCRdb's version contains in-frame clones alone and is incomplete. The table lists 250,000 to 300,000 clones, approximately 90% of them singletons. The sample was PBMCs or T cells enriched from blood (not recorded which). The receptors were gathered from a human donor in a cohort exposed to, infected with or recovered from COVID-19 (not recorded which). The donor label of this sample is uncertain. CDR3s include the opening cysteine and the closing phenylalanine or tryptophan. A D gene is named only where the DNA matches it firmly. A clone size is listed for some rows: how often the clone was seen (once, few, many), or a class if it is expanded.

V,D,size,J,CDR3,DNA
TRBV12-5,.,.,TRBJ1-1,CASGLSAGAEAFF,TGTGCTAGTGGTTTGTCGGCAGGGGCTGAAGCTTTCTTT
TRBV5-6,.,once,TRBJ1-1,CASSFFVNTEAFF,TGTGCCAGCAGCTTCTTTGTGAACACTGAAGCTTTCTTT
TRBV3-1/TRBV3-2,.,.,TRBJ2-1,CASSLDSSTYNEQFF,TGTGCCAGCAGCCTGGACTCCTCTACCTACAATGAGCAGTTCTTC
TRBV11-1,.,.,TRBJ2-3,CASSFRGTPTDTQYF,TGTGCCAGCAGCTTTCGAGGAACACCGACAGATACGCAGTATTTT
TRBV19,.,once,TRBJ2-1,CASTRQGINEQFF,TGTGCCAGTACCCGTCAGGGGATAAATGAGCAGTTCTTC
TRBV4-1,TRBD2,.,TRBJ2-5,CASSQAGLPSETQYF,TGCGCCAGCAGCCAGGCGGGACTACCTTCTGAGACCCAGTACTTC
TRBV14,.,.,TRBJ1-5,CASNKGGRNQPQHF,TGTGCCAGCAATAAGGGAGGGCGCAATCAGCCCCAGCATTTT
TRBV18,.,.,TRBJ1-5,CASSPGTMAGQPQHF,TGTGCCAGCTCACCAGGGACAATGGCCGGCCAGCCCCAGCATTTT
TRBV5-1,.,.,TRBJ2-7,CASNDPGSYEQYF,TGCGCCAGCAATGACCCGGGATCCTACGAGCAGTACTTC
TRBV29-1,.,.,TRBJ1-2,CSVGSQGGTNYGYTF,TGCAGCGTTGGCAGCCAAGGGGGTACTAACTATGGCTACACCTTC
TRBV10-3,.,.,TRBJ1-3,CAISPGVNSGNTIYF,TGTGCCATCAGCCCGGGAGTAAACTCTGGAAACACCATATATTTT
TRBV7-2,.,.,TRBJ2-7,CASSLGAQGYYEQYF,TGTGCCAGCAGCTTAGGAGCCCAGGGCTACTACGAGCAGTACTTC
TRBV5-4,TRBD2,.,TRBJ2-1,CASSPGLAGSYNEQFF,TGTGCCAGCAGCCCGGGACTAGCGGGGAGCTACAATGAGCAGTTCTTC
TRBV6-4,TRBD2,.,TRBJ2-3,CASSDSAGGSTDTQYF,TGTGCCAGCAGTGACTCGGCGGGGGGTAGCACAGATACGCAGTATTTT
TRBV10-3,TRBD2,.,TRBJ2-3,CAIKLAGDSTYTQYF,TGTGCCATCAAACTAGCGGGGGATTCCACATATACGCAGTATTTT
TRBV5-1,TRBD1,.,TRBJ1-2,CASSPIRQGGRSYGYTF,TGCGCCAGCAGCCCGATTCGACAGGGTGGAAGGAGCTATGGCTACACCTTC
TRBV23-1,.,.,TRBJ1-1,CASSQSSPPSNTEAFF,TGCGCCAGCAGTCAATCAAGCCCCCCCTCGAACACTGAAGCTTTCTTT
TRBV19,TRBD1,.,TRBJ2-3,CASRGQGASDTQYF,TGTGCCAGTAGAGGACAGGGGGCCTCAGATACGCAGTATTTT
TRBV2,.,.,TRBJ1-1,CASKWEGENTEAFF,TGTGCCAGCAAGTGGGAGGGGGAGAACACTGAAGCTTTCTTT
TRBV6-5,TRBD1,.,TRBJ1-3,CASSPTGGGGNTIYF,TGTGCCAGCAGTCCTACAGGGGGAGGCGGAAACACCATATATTTT
TRBV5-1,TRBD1,.,TRBJ1-1,CASSLALKATGTEAFF,TGCGCCAGCAGCTTGGCCCTCAAGGCGACAGGGACTGAAGCTTTCTTT
TRBV9,TRBD2,.,TRBJ2-1,CASRPTSGGYNEQFF,TGTGCCAGCAGGCCTACTAGCGGGGGATACAATGAGCAGTTCTTC
TRBV15,TRBD1,.,TRBJ2-7,CATSGWTGPGDEQYF,TGTGCCACCAGCGGGTGGACAGGGCCGGGGGACGAGCAGTACTTC
TRBV3-1/TRBV3-2,.,.,TRBJ2-3,CASSQDPPGAADTQYF,TGTGCCAGCAGCCAAGATCCACCAGGGGCGGCAGATACGCAGTATTTT
TRBV5-1,TRBD1,.,TRBJ2-7,CASSPKWTGLSSGEQYF,TGCGCCAGCAGCCCAAAGTGGACAGGGTTGAGCTCGGGGGAGCAGTACTTC
TRBV7-9,TRBD1,.,TRBJ2-5,CASRGTGLEETQYF,TGTGCCAGCAGGGGGACAGGGTTGGAAGAGACCCAGTACTTC
TRBV9,TRBD1,.,TRBJ2-7,CASSVAQGDPYEQYF,TGTGCCAGCAGCGTAGCACAGGGGGACCCCTACGAGCAGTACTTC
TRBV5-1,TRBD2,once,TRBJ2-5,CASSRGTSGTETQYF,TGCGCCAGCAGCCGCGGGACTAGCGGGACAGAGACCCAGTACTTC
TRBV6-5,.,.,TRBJ1-1,CASSYSNFGGTEAFF,TGTGCCAGCAGTTACTCGAATTTCGGTGGCACTGAAGCTTTCTTT
TRBV24-1,TRBD1,.,TRBJ1-2,CATSARDREAGYTF,TGTGCCACCAGTGCCAGGGACAGGGAGGCTGGCTACACCTTC
TRBV7-3,.,.,TRBJ2-6,CASSLTGGQPSGANVLTF,TGTGCCAGCAGCTTAACGGGGGGACAGCCCTCTGGGGCCAACGTCCTGACTTTC
TRBV11-2,.,.,TRBJ2-3,CASSSPQRLARTDTQYF,TGTGCCAGCAGCTCCCCCCAACGGCTAGCTAGGACGGATACGCAGTATTTT
TRBV21-1,.,.,TRBJ1-2,CASSRPRRGQRGGDYGYTF,TGTGCCAGCAGCCGACCTCGAAGGGGACAGCGCGGAGGGGACTATGGCTACACCTTC
TRBV2,TRBD1,.,TRBJ2-7,CASSEARGGNYEQYF,TGTGCCAGCAGTGAAGCGAGAGGGGGCAACTACGAGCAGTACTTC